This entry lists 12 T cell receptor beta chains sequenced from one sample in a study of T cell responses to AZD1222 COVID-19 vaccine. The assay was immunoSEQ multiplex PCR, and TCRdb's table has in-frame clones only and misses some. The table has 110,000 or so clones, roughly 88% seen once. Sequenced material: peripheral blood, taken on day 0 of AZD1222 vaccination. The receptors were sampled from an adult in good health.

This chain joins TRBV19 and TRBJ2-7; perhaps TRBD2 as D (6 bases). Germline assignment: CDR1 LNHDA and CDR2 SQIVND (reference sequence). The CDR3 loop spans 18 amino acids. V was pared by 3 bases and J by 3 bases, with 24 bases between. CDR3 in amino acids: CASSIRHVAGNKHYEQYF. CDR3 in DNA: TGTGCCAGTAGTATCCGACACGTGGCGGGAAACAAACACTACGAGCAGTACTTC. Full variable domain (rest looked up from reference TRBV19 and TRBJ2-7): DGGITQSPKYLFRKEGQNVTLSCEQNLNHDAMYWYRQDPGQGLRLIYYSQIVNDFQKGDIAEGYSVSREKKESFPLTVTSAQKNPTAFYLCASSIRHVAGNKHYEQYFGPGTRLTVT.

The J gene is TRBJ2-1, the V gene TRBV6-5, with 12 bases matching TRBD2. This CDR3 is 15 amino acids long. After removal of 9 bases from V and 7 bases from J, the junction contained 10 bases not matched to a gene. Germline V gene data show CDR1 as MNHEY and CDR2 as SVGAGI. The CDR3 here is CARGRLAGEGNEQFF. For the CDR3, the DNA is TGTGCCAGGGGGCGACTAGCGGGAGAGGGTAATGAGCAGTTCTTC.

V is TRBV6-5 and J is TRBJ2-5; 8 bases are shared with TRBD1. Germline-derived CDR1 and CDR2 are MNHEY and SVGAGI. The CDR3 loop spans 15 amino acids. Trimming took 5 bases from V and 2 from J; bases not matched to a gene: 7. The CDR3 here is CASSPRDRIQETQYF. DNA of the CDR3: TGTGCCAGCAGTCCCCGGGACAGGATTCAAGAGACCCAGTACTTC.

CDR3 region: CASRSSGGGETQYF. DNA of the CDR3: TGTGCCAGCAGATCCAGCGGGGGTGGAGAGACCCAGTACTTC. The chain employs TRBV6-5 and TRBJ2-5; 8 bases fit TRBD2. Per germline, CDR1 MNHEY and CDR2 SVGAGI. V lost 6 bases to trimming and J lost 4 bases; unmatched junction nucleotides: 7. This CDR3 has 14 residues.

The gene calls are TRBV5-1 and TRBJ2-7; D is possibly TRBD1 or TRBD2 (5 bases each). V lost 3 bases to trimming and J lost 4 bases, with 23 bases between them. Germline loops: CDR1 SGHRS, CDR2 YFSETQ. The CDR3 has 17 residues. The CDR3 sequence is CASSSDRRLGDRYEQYF. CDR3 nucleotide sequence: TGCGCCAGCAGCTCGGACCGACGCTTGGGGGATCGGTACGAGCAGTACTTC.

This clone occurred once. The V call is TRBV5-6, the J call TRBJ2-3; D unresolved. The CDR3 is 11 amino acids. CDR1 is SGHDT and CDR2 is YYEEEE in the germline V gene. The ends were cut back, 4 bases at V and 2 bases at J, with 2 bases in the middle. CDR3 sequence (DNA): TGTGCCAGCAGCGACACAGATACGCAGTATTTT. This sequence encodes CASSDTDTQYF.

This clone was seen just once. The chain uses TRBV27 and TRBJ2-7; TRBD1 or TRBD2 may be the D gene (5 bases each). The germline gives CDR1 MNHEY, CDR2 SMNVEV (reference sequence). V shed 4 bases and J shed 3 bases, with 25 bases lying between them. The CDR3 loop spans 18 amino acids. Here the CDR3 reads CASSSTSGDPTTRYEQYF. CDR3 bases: TGTGCCAGCAGTTCCACCAGTGGGGACCCCACAACCCGCTACGAGCAGTACTTC.

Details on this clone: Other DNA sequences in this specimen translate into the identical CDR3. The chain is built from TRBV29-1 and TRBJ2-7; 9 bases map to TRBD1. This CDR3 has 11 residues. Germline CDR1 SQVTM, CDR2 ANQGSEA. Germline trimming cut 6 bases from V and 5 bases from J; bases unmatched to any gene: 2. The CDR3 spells CSVRQGDEQYF. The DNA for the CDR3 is TGCAGCGTACGACAGGGGGACGAGCAGTACTTC.

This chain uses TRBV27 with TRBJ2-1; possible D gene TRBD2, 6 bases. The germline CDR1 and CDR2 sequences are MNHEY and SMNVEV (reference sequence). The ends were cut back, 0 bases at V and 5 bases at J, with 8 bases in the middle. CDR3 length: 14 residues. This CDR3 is CASSLSGLNNEQFF. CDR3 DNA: TGTGCCAGCAGTTTATCGGGACTGAACAATGAGCAGTTCTTC.

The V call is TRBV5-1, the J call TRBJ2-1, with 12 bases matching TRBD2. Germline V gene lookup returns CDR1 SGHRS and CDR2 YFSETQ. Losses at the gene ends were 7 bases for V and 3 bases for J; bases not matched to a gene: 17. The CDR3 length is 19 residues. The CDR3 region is CASRRPTSGGRRIYNEQFF. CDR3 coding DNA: TGCGCCAGCCGCAGACCGACTAGCGGGGGCCGGCGGATCTACAATGAGCAGTTCTTC.

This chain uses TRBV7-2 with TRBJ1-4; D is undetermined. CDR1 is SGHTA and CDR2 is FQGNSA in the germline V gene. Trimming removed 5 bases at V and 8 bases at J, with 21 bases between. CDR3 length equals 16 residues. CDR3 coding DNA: TGTGCCAGCAGCCCGCCGGAGGGCCCCAGTGGAGAAAAACTGTTTTTT. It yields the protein CASSPPEGPSGEKLFF.

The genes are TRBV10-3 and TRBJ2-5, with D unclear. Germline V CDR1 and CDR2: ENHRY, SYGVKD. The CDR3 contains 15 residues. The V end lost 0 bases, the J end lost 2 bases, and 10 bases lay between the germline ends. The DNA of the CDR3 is TGTGCCATCAGTGAGTCGGGAACCCTACAAGAGACCCAGTACTTC. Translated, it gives CAISESGTLQETQYF.